A single sample is the source of the 14 T cell receptor beta chains below, sequenced in a study of T-cell reconstitution after alpha-beta-depleted transplantation in children. It was with unique molecular identifiers that the TCRbeta library was prepared. MiXCR, run by TCRdb on the PCR reads, gives a single entry per CDR3 protein. Here the sample spans hundreds of thousands of distinct CDR3 sequences, about 12% being singletons. The sequencing here drew on PBMCs, taken before TCRalphabeta/CD19-depleted stem cell transplant. The receptors come from a girl under 10 years old with congenital amegakaryocytic thrombocytopenia, due to receive a stem cell transplant.

This clonotype was counted many times. The chain joins TRBV29-1 to TRBJ2-7; D gene ambiguous. CDR1 SQVTM and CDR2 ANQGSEA come from the germline V gene. Trimming pared 4 bases from V and 2 bases from J, leaving 6 bases between. This CDR3 is built from 11 residues. The CDR3 nucleotides read TGCAGCGTTGGGGCGACCTACGAGCAGTACTTC. Protein: CSVGATYEQYF.

The gene calls are TRBV20-1 and TRBJ2-1; D ambiguous. Germline V gene lookup returns CDR1 DFQATT and CDR2 SNEGSKA (reference sequence). V was pared by 3 bases and J by 4 bases, with 10 bases between. This CDR3 has 13 amino acids. This chain's CDR3 is CSASFSPYNEQFF. The CDR3 DNA reads TGCAGTGCTAGCTTTTCACCGTACAATGAGCAGTTCTTC.

This clonotype was counted at least ten times. V gene TRBV5-5 combines with J gene TRBJ1-2; TRBD1 matches 7 bases. After removal of 3 bases from V and 4 bases from J, the junction contained 9 bases not matched to a gene. CDR1 is SGHKS, CDR2 YYEKEE, per germline (reference sequence). This CDR3 comprises 15 residues. CDR3 amino acids: CASSSPGQEIYGYTF. The CDR3 nucleotides are TGTGCCAGCAGCTCGCCCGGACAGGAGATCTATGGCTACACCTTC.

This clonotype was seen ten or more times. The chain recombines TRBV12-3 or TRBV12-4 with TRBJ2-5, with 13 nucleotides matching TRBD2. The CDR3 extends over 16 amino acids. The V segment lost 6 bases and the J segment 5 bases; nucleotides outside the gene matches: 9. The CDR3 sequence is CASSGLAGVRAETQYF. The CDR3 region has the DNA TGTGCCAGCAGCGGACTAGCGGGAGTGCGGGCGGAGACCCAGTACTTC.

CDR3 sequence (DNA): TGTGCCAGCAGCTCCCGGACGATTCTGGACACAGATACGCAGTATTTT. Protein product: CASSSRTILDTDTQYF. The chain has TRBV21-1 and TRBJ2-3; the D call in the table, TRBD1, was not verified against the DNA. TRBV21-1 is a recognized pseudogene. The CDR3 sequence is 16 residues long.

CDR3 protein: CASSLEGTGEFF. The DNA of the CDR3 is TGTGCCAGCAGTTTAGAGGGGACAGGGGAATTCTTC. This rearrangement joins TRBV12-3 or TRBV12-4 to TRBJ2-1; 10 bases align to TRBD1. The CDR3 loop spans 12 amino acids. Losses at the gene ends were 1 base for V and 16 bases for J; bases not matched to a gene: 4.

This clonotype was seen only a few times. The V gene is TRBV7-3, the J gene TRBJ2-3, with D possibly being TRBD2 (6 bases). Trimming removed 5 bases from V and 7 bases from J, with 19 bases in between. The CDR3 is 15 amino acids. Germline lookup yields CDR1 SGHTA and CDR2 FQGTGA. The CDR3 DNA is TGTGCCAGCAGCCTCCCGGCGGGGAGGTCAAATACGCAGTATTTT. The encoded protein is CASSLPAGRSNTQYF.

This clonotype has at least ten counts. The V gene is TRBV5-1, the J gene TRBJ2-7; 7 bases are a match to TRBD1. The CDR3 loop spans 20 amino acids. J lost 2 bases, V lost 2 bases, and 22 bases had no gene match. The V gene's germline CDR1 is SGHRS and CDR2 YFSETQ. The CDR3 nucleotides read TGCGCCAGCAGCTTACCCAAACTTAGTGATTGGAGACAGGGCACCTACGAGCAGTACTTC. Its translation is CASSLPKLSDWRQGTYEQYF.

The chain uses TRBV19 and TRBJ2-2; D gene uncertain. V lost 7 bases and J 6 bases, leaving 18 bases between the germline ends. This CDR3 has 15 residues. CDR1 LNHDA and CDR2 SQIVND come from the germline V gene (reference sequence). This CDR3 is CASNVWESKPGELFF. Written as DNA, the CDR3 is TGTGCCAGTAATGTTTGGGAATCAAAACCCGGGGAGCTGTTTTTT.

There are a few counts of this clonotype. V usage is TRBV2 and J usage is TRBJ1-5; D is possibly TRBD1 (5 bases). Germline CDR1 reads SNHLY; CDR2 reads FYNNEI. The CDR3 sequence is 13 residues long. Trimming pared 8 bases from V and 5 bases from J, leaving 13 bases between. CDR3: CASGPGVYQPQHF. The CDR3 bases are TGTGCCAGCGGGCCGGGGGTTTATCAGCCCCAGCATTTT.

In this sample, this clonotype turned up a few times. The chain combines TRBV20-1 with TRBJ2-1; D might be TRBD1 (6 bases). CDR3 size: 15 residues. CDR1 DFQATT and CDR2 SNEGSKA come from the germline V gene (reference sequence). Trimming removed 3 bases from V and 0 bases from J, with 12 bases in between. The CDR3 loop reads CSASSGQTSYNEQFF. The CDR3 coding sequence is TGCAGTGCTAGTAGTGGACAGACCTCCTACAATGAGCAGTTCTTC.

This rearrangement joins TRBV4-2 to TRBJ2-7; 11 bases are shared with TRBD2. The germline CDR1 and CDR2 sequences are LGHNA and YNFKEQ. The CDR3 covers 16 residues. V trimming: 0 bases; J trimming: 4 bases; junction bases outside the gene matches: 5. CDR3 sequence reads: CASSQEPGLAVYEQYF. CDR3 coding DNA: TGTGCCAGCAGCCAAGAGCCGGGACTAGCGGTATACGAGCAGTACTTC.

This clonotype was recorded at least ten times. The chain is built from TRBV29-1 and TRBJ2-1; D might be TRBD2 (5 bases). V lost 0 bases, J lost 4 bases, and 13 bases lay in between. Germline V gives CDR1 SQVTM, CDR2 ANQGSEA. The CDR3 is 15 residues long. CDR3 amino acids: CSVEDASPLYNEQFF. DNA for the CDR3: TGCAGCGTTGAAGATGCTAGCCCCCTTTACAATGAGCAGTTCTTC.

This clonotype was observed a handful of times. The J gene is TRBJ1-4, the V gene TRBV5-4; 9 nucleotides agree with TRBD1. Germline CDR1 is SGHNT and CDR2 is YYREEE (reference sequence). The CDR3 runs 14 residues. Trimming at V came to 3 bases and at J to 8 bases, leaving 5 bases not matched to a gene. CDR3 bases: TGTGCCAGCAGCTCCCGACAGGGGGAGGAAAAACTGTTTTTT. Its translation: CASSSRQGEEKLFF.